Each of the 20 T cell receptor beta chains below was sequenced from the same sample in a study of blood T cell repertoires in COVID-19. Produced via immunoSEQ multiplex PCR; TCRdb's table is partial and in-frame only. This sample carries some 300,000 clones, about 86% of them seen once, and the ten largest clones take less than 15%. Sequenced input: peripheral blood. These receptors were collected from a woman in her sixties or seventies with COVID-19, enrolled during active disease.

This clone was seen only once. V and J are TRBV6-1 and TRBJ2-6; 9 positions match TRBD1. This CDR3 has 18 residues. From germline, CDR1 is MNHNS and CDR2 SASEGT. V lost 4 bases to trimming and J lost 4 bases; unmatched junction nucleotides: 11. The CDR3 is CASSARIGTGTGANVLTF. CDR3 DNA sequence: TGTGCCAGCAGTGCCCGGATCGGGACAGGGACCGGGGCCAACGTCCTGACTTTC.

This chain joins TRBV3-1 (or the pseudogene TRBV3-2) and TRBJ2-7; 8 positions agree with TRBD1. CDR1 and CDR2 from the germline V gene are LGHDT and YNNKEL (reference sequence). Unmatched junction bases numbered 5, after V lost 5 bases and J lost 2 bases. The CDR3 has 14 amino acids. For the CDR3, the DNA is TGTGCCAGCAGCGATGACAGGGGTACCTACGAGCAGTACTTC. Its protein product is CASSDDRGTYEQYF.

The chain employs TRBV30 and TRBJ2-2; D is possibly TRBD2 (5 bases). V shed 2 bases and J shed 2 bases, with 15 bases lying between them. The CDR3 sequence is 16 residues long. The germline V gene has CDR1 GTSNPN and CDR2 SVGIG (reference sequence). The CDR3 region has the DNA TGTGCCTGGAGTCTGACCCGGACTGCTAACACCGGGGAGCTGTTTTTT. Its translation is CAWSLTRTANTGELFF.

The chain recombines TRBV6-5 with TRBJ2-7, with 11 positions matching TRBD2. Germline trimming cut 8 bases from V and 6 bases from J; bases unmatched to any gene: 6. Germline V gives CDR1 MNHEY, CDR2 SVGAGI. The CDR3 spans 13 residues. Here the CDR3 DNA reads TGTGCCAGCTTTACTAGCGGGGGCCTCGAGCAGTACTTC. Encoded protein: CASFTSGGLEQYF.

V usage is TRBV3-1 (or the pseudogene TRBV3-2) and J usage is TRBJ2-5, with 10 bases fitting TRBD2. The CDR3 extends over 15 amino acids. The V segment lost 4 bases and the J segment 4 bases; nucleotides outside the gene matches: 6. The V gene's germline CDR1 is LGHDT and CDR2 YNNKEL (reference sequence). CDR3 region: CASSPLAGEGETQYF. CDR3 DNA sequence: TGTGCCAGCAGCCCCCTAGCGGGGGAGGGAGAGACCCAGTACTTC.

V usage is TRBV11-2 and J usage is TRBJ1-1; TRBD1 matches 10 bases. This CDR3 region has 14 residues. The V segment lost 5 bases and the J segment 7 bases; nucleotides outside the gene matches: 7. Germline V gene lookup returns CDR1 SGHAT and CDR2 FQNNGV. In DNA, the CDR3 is TGTGCCAGCAGCACCCGGGACAGGGGTGATGAAGCTTTCTTT. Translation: CASSTRDRGDEAFF.

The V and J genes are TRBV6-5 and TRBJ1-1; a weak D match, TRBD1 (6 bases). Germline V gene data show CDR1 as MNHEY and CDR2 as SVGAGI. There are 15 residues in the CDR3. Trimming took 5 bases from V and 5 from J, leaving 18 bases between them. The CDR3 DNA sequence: TGTGCCAGCAGTCGTTCGGGGGGGCAGGGTACTGAAGCTTTCTTT. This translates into CASSRSGGQGTEAFF.

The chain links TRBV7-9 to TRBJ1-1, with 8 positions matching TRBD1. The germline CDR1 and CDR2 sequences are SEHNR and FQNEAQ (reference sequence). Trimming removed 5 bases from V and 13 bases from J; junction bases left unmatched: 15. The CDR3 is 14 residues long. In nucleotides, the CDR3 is TGTGCCAGCAGCACTCCCAGGGGGCCTCTATCGGGTTTCTTT. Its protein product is CASSTPRGPLSGFF. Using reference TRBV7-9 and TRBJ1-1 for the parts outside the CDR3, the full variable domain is DTGVSQNPRHKITKRGQNVTFRCDPISEHNRLYWYRQTLGQGPEFLTYFQNEAQLEKSRLLSDRFSAERPKGSFSTLEIQRTEQGDSAMYLCASSTPRGPLSGFFGQGTRLTVV.

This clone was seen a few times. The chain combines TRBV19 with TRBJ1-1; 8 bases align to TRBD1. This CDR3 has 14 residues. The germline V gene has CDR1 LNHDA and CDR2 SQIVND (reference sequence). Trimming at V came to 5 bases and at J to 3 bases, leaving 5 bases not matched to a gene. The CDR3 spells CASSLDRGHTEAFF. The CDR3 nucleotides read TGTGCCAGTAGTCTCGACAGGGGTCACACTGAAGCTTTCTTT.

CDR3 sequence reads: CASRPGTGGLYGYTF. As DNA, the CDR3 is TGTGCCAGCAGGCCCGGGACAGGGGGCTTGTATGGCTACACCTTC. The V and J genes are TRBV2 and TRBJ1-2; the match to TRBD1 covers 12 bases. After removal of 6 bases from V and 5 bases from J, the junction contained 7 bases not matched to a gene. The germline V gene has CDR1 SNHLY and CDR2 FYNNEI. The CDR3 is 15 amino acids.

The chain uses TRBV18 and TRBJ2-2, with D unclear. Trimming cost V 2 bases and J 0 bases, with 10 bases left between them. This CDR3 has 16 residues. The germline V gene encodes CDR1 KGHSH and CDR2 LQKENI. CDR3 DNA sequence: TGTGCCAGCTCACCATTGTCTGCGTCGAACACCGGGGAGCTGTTTTTT. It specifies CASSPLSASNTGELFF.

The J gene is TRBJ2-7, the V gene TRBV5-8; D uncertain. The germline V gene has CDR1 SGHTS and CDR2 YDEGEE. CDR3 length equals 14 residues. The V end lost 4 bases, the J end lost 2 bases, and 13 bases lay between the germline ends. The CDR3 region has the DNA TGTGCCAGCAGCAAACAAACAAGTGCCTACGAGCAGTACTTC. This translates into CASSKQTSAYEQYF.

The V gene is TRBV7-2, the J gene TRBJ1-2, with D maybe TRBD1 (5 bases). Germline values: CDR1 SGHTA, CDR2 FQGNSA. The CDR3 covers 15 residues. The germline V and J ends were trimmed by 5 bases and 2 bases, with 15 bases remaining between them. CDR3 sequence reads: CASSPFDRINYGYTF. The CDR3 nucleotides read TGTGCCAGCAGCCCGTTTGACAGAATAAACTATGGCTACACCTTC.

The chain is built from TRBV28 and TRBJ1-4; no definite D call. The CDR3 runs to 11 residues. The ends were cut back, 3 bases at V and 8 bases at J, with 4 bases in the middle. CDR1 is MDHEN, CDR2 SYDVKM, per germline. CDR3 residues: CASSLGEKLFF. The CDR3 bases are TGTGCCAGCAGTTTGGGCGAAAAACTGTTTTTT.

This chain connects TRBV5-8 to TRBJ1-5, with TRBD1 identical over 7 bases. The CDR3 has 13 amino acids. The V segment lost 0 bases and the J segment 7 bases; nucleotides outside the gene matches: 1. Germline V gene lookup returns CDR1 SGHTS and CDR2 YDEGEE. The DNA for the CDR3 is TGTGCCAGCAGCTTGGACAGGGGACAGCCCCAGCATTTT. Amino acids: CASSLDRGQPQHF.

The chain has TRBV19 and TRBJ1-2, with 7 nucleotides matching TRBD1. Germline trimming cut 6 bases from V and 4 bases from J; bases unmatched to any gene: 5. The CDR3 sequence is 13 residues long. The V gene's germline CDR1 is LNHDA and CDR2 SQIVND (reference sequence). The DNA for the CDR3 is TGTGCCAGTAGCCCGACAGGGACCTATGGCTACACCTTC. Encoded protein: CASSPTGTYGYTF.

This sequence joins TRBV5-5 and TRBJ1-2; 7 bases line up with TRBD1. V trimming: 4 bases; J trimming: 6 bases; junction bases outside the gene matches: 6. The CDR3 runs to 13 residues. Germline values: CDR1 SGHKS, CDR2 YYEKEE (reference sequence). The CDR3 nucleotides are TGTGCCAGCAGCCGCCGCACAGGGGATGGCTACACCTTC. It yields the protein CASSRRTGDGYTF. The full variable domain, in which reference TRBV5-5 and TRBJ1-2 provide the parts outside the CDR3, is DAGVTQSPTHLIKTRGQQVTLRCSPISGHKSVSWYQQVLGQGPQFIFQYYEKEERGRGNFPDRFSARQFPNYSSELNVNALLLGDSALYLCASSRRTGDGYTFGSGTRLTVV.

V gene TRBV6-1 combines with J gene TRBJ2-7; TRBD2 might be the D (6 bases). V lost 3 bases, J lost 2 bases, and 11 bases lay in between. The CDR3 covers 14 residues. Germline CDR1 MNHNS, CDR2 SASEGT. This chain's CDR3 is CASSDIGTPYEQYF. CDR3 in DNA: TGTGCCAGCAGTGACATCGGGACTCCCTACGAGCAGTACTTC.

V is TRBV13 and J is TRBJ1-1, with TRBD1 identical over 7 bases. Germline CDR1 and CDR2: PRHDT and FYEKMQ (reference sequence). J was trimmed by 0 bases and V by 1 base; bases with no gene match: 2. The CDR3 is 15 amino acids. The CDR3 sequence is CASSLEGAMNTEAFF. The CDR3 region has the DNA TGTGCCAGCAGCTTAGAGGGGGCGATGAACACTGAAGCTTTCTTT.

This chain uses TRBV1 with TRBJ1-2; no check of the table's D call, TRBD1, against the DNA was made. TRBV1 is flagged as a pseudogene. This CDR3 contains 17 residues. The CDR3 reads CTSSQDLGDRFNYGYTF. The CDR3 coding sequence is TGCACCAGCAGCCAAGATCTTGGGGACAGGTTTAACTATGGCTACACCTTC.